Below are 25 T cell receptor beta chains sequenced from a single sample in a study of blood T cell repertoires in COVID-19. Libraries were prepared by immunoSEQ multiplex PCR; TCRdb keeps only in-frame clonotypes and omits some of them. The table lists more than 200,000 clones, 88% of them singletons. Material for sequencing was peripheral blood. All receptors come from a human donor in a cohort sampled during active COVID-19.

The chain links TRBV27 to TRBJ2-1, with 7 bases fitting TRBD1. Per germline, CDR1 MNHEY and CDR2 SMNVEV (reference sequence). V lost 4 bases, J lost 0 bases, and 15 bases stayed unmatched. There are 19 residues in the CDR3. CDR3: CASSSTDRRLTRSYNEQFF. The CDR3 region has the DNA TGTGCCAGCAGTTCCACGGACAGGAGACTGACCCGCTCCTACAATGAGCAGTTCTTC.

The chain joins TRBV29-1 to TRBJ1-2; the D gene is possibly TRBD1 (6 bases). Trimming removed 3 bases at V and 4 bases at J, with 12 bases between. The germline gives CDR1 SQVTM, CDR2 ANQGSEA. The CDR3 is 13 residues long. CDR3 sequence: CSVETGNPYGYTF. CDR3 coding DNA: TGCAGCGTTGAGACAGGCAACCCCTATGGCTACACCTTC.

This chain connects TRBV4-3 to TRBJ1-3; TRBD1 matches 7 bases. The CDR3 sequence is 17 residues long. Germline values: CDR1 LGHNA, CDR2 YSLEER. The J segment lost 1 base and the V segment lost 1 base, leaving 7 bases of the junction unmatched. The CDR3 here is CASSQGTGESSGNTIYF. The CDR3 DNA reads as TGCGCCAGCAGCCAAGGAACAGGGGAAAGTTCTGGAAACACCATATATTTT.

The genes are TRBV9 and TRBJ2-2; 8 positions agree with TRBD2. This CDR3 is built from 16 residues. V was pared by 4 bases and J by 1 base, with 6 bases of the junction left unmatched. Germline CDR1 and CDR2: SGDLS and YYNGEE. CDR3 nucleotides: TGTGCCAGCAGCCCGCGGGGGGCTAAGAACACCGGGGAGCTGTTTTTT. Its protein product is CASSPRGAKNTGELFF.

The CDR3 protein is CASSRDSHYGYTF. The DNA for the CDR3 is TGCGCCAGCAGCCGGGATTCCCACTATGGCTACACCTTC. The chain joins TRBV5-1 to TRBJ1-2; D not resolved. Germline V CDR1 and CDR2: SGHRS, YFSETQ. This CDR3 has 13 amino acids. With 4 bases removed from V and 3 bases from J, the gap between germline ends came to 10 bases. The full variable domain, in which reference TRBV5-1 and TRBJ1-2 provide the parts outside the CDR3, is KAGVTQTPRYLIKTRGQQVTLSCSPISGHRSVSWYQQTPGQGLQFLFEYFSETQRNKGNFPGRFSGRQFSNSRSEMNVSTLELGDSALYLCASSRDSHYGYTFGSGTRLTVV.

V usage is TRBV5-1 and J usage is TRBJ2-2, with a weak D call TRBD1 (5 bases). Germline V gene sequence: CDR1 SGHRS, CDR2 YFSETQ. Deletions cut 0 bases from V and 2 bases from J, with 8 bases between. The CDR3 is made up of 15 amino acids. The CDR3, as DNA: TGCGCCAGCAGCTTGGGGGGCCGTAACACCGGGGAGCTGTTTTTT. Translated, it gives CASSLGGRNTGELFF.

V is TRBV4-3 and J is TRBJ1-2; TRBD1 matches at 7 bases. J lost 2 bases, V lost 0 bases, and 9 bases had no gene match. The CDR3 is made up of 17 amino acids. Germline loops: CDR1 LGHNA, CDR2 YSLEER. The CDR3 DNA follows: TGCGCCAGCAGCCAAGACGCCAGGACAGGCGCCAACTATGGCTACACCTTC. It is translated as CASSQDARTGANYGYTF.

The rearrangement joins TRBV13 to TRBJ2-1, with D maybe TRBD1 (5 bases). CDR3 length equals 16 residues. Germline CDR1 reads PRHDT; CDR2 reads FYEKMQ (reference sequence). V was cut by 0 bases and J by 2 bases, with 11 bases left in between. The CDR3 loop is CASSLGTGSPYNEQFF. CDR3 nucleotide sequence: TGTGCCAGCAGCTTAGGTACAGGTTCCCCCTACAATGAGCAGTTCTTC.

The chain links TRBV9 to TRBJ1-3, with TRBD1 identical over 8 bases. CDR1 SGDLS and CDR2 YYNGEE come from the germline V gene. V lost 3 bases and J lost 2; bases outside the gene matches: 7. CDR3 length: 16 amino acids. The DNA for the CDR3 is TGTGCCAGCAGCGATCACAGGGGGTCCCCTGGAAACACCATATATTTT. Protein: CASSDHRGSPGNTIYF.

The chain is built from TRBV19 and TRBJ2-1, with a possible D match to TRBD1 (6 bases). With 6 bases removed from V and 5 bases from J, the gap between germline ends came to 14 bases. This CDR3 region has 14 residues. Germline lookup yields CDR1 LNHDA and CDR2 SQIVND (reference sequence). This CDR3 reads CASSPGTSNNEQFF. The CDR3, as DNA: TGTGCCAGTAGCCCCGGGACATCTAACAATGAGCAGTTCTTC.

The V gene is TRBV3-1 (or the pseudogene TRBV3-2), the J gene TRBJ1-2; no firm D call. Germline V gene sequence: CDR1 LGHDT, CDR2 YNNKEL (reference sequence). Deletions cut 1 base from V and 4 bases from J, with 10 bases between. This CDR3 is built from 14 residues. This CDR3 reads CASSQGAVSYGYTF. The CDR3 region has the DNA TGTGCCAGCAGCCAAGGAGCGGTTTCCTATGGCTACACCTTC.

The CDR3 DNA follows: TGCGCCAGCAGCTTGGTAGCGGACTCCTACAATGAGCAGTTCTTC. Residues: CASSLVADSYNEQFF. V and J are TRBV5-1 and TRBJ2-1; D may be TRBD2 (6 bases). Germline V gives CDR1 SGHRS, CDR2 YFSETQ. Trimming took 0 bases from V and 0 from J, leaving 7 bases between them. This CDR3 has 15 amino acids.

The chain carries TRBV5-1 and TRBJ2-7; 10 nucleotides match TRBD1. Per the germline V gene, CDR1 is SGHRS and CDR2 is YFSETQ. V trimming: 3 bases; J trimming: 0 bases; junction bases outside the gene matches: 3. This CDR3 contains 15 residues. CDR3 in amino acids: CASSSGQGGSYEQYF. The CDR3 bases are TGCGCCAGCAGCTCCGGACAGGGGGGCTCCTACGAGCAGTACTTC.

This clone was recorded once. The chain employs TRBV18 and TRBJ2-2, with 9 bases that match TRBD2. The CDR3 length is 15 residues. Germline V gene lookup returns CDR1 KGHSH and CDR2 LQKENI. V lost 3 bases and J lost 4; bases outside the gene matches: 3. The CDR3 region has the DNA TGTGCCAGCTCACCTAGCGGGGGACCCACCGGGGAGCTGTTTTTT. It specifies CASSPSGGPTGELFF.

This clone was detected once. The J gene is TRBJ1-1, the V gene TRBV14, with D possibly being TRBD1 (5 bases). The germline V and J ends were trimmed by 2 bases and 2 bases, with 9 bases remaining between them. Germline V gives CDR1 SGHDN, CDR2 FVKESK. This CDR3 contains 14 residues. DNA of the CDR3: TGTGCCAGCAGCCAAAGCAGGGATAACACTGAAGCTTTCTTT. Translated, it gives CASSQSRDNTEAFF.

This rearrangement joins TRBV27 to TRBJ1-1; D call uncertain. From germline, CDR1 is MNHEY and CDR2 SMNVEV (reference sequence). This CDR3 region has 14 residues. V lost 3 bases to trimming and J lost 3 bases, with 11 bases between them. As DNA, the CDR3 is TGTGCCAGCAGTTTGGGCAGGACTTACACTGAAGCTTTCTTT. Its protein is CASSLGRTYTEAFF.

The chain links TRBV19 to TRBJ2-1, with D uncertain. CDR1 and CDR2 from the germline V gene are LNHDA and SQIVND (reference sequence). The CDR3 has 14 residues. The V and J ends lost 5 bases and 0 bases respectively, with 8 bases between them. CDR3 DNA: TGTGCCAGTAGTCTGCGATTCTCCTACAATGAGCAGTTCTTC. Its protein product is CASSLRFSYNEQFF. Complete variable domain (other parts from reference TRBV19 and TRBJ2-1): DGGITQSPKYLFRKEGQNVTLSCEQNLNHDAMYWYRQDPGQGLRLIYYSQIVNDFQKGDIAEGYSVSREKKESFPLTVTSAQKNPTAFYLCASSLRFSYNEQFFGPGTRLTVL.

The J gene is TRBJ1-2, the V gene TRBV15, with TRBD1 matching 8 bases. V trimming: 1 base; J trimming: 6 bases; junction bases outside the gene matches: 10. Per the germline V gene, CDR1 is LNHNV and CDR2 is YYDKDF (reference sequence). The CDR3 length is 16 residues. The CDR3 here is CATSRAGQGAPDGYTF. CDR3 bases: TGTGCCACCAGCAGAGCGGGGCAGGGGGCGCCGGATGGCTACACCTTC.

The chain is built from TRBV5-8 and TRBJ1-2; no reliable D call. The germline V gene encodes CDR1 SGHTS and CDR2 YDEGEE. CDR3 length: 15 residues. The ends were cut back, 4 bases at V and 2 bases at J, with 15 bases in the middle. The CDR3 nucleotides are TGTGCCAGCAGCCGCCGGAGGGATCCAAACTATGGCTACACCTTC. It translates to CASSRRRDPNYGYTF. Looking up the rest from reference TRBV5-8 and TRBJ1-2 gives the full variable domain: EAGVTQSPTHLIKTRGQQATLRCSPISGHTSVYWYQQALGLGLQFLLWYDEGEERNRGNFPPRFSGRQFPNYSSELNVNALELEDSALYLCASSRRRDPNYGYTFGSGTRLTVV.

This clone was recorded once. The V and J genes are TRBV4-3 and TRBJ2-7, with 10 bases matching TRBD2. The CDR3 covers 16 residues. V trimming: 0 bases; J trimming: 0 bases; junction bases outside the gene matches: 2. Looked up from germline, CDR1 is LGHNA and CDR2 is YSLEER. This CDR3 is CASSQEASGSSYEQYF. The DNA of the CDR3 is TGCGCCAGCAGCCAAGAGGCTAGCGGGAGCTCCTACGAGCAGTACTTC.

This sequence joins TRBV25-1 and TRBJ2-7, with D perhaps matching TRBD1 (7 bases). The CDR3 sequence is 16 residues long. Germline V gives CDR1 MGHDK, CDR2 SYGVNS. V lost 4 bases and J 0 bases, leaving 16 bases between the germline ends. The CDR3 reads CASSGSGGPASYEQYF. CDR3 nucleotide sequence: TGTGCCAGCAGTGGGTCAGGGGGGCCGGCCTCCTACGAGCAGTACTTC.

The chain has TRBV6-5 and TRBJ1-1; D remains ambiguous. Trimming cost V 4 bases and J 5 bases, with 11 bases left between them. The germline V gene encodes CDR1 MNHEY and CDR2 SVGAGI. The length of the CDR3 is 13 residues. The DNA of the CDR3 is TGTGCCAGCAGTTTCGCGGGGAATACTGAAGCTTTCTTT. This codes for CASSFAGNTEAFF.

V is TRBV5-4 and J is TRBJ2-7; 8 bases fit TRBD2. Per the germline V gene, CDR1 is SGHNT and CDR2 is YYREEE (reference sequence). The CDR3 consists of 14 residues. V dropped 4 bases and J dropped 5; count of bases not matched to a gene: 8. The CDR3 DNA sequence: TGTGCCAGCAGCGGGGGACTAGGTCTCCACGAGCAGTACTTC. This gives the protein CASSGGLGLHEQYF.

This chain's CDR3 is CASSSPWAGEYEQYF. CDR3 sequence (DNA): TGTGCCAGCAGCTCGCCATGGGCGGGGGAATACGAGCAGTACTTC. The chain combines TRBV5-4 with TRBJ2-7; 7 bases fit TRBD2. V gave up 3 bases and J gave up 4 bases; unmatched junction bases: 10. The CDR3 extends over 15 amino acids. Germline V gives CDR1 SGHNT, CDR2 YYREEE (reference sequence).

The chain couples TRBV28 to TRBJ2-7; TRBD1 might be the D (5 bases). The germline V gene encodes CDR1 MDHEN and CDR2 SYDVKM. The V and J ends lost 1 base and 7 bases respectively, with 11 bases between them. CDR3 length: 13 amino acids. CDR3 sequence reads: CASSLSDPGEQYF. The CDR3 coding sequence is TGTGCCAGCAGTTTATCGGACCCAGGGGAGCAGTACTTC.